The 20 T cell receptor beta chains below all came from one sample that was sequenced in a study of blood T cell repertoires in COVID-19. Only in-frame clones appear in the TCRdb table, and some are missing; sequencing was by immunoSEQ multiplex PCR. The sample carries around 130,000 clones, almost 85% recorded once. Input material: PBMCs or T cells enriched from blood (not recorded which). The source is a woman between 50 and 59 years old with acute COVID-19.

The chain is built from TRBV19 and TRBJ1-2, with TRBD1 matching 9 bases. The germline CDR1 and CDR2 sequences are LNHDA and SQIVND (reference sequence). With V trimmed by 6 bases and J by 2 bases, 7 bases remained unmatched. The CDR3 consists of 15 residues. CDR3 residues: CASSGGGQGNYGYTF. The CDR3 bases are TGTGCCAGTAGCGGGGGGGGACAGGGAAACTATGGCTACACCTTC.

The CDR3 nucleotides are TGTGCCAGCAGAACTCCGGGACTAGCAAGCGATACGCAGTATTTT. Protein: CASRTPGLASDTQYF. The J gene is TRBJ2-3, the V gene TRBV7-9; 9 bases are a match to TRBD2. Germline V gene data show CDR1 as SEHNR and CDR2 as FQNEAQ (reference sequence). CDR3 length: 15 residues. The V gene end was trimmed by 6 bases and the J gene end by 6 bases; junction bases not matched to a gene: 10.

V and J are TRBV6-6 and TRBJ2-3; D is perhaps TRBD1 (5 bases). Trimming removed 11 bases from V and 2 bases from J, with 14 bases in between. The CDR3 length is 13 residues. Germline CDR1 reads MNHNY; CDR2 reads SVGAGI (reference sequence). DNA of the CDR3: TGTGCCGGGGCTTTTCAATCCACAGATACGCAGTATTTT. This codes for CAGAFQSTDTQYF.

The chain employs TRBV11-2 and TRBJ2-1, with 7 positions matching TRBD2. Germline V gene data show CDR1 as SGHAT and CDR2 as FQNNGV. V shed 6 bases, J shed 8 bases, and the junction held 25 bases outside the gene matches. This CDR3 is built from 19 residues. Here the CDR3 reads CASRLWGGQFRGDFDEQFF. DNA of the CDR3: TGTGCCAGCAGGTTATGGGGGGGTCAGTTTAGGGGAGACTTTGATGAGCAGTTCTTC.

The J gene is TRBJ1-1, the V gene TRBV7-2; unclear D gene. V was shortened by 5 bases and J by 5 bases, with 12 bases between the two germline ends. The CDR3 has 13 amino acids. Germline CDR1 and CDR2: SGHTA and FQGNSA. CDR3 sequence: CASSTQWSTEAFF. CDR3 DNA sequence: TGTGCCAGCAGCACCCAGTGGTCTACTGAAGCTTTCTTT.

Notes on this clone: One end of the junction does not line up with germline, which may come from a read error. This same CDR3 is encoded by further DNA sequences in the sample. The rearrangement links TRBV6-5 to TRBJ2-7; D is possibly TRBD1 (6 bases). There are 14 residues in the CDR3. Per the germline V gene, CDR1 is MNHEY and CDR2 is SVGAGI. The CDR3 DNA is TGTGCCAGCAGTCCCAGACGGACAGACTACGAGCAATACTTC. This codes for CASSPRRTDYEQYF.

V usage is TRBV11-2 and J usage is TRBJ2-1, with a tentative D call TRBD1 (6 bases). Trimming shortened V by 8 bases and J by 3 bases, and 17 bases separated the two germline ends. The CDR3 is made up of 15 amino acids. CDR1 is SGHAT and CDR2 is FQNNGV in the germline V gene. DNA for the CDR3: TGTGCCAGCGGATCGACAGGTAGTATCTACAATGAGCAGTTCTTC. It encodes CASGSTGSIYNEQFF.

V gene TRBV4-1 combines with J gene TRBJ1-1; maybe TRBD1 (5 bases). The germline V and J ends were trimmed by 1 base and 6 bases, with 12 bases remaining between them. CDR1 is MGHRA, CDR2 YSYEKL, per germline. This CDR3 contains 14 residues. The CDR3 spells CASSQVRGSSEAFF. CDR3 DNA: TGCGCCAGCAGCCAAGTTAGGGGATCGTCTGAAGCTTTCTTT.

This chain uses TRBV21-1 with TRBJ2-1; TRBD2, the table's D call, lacks a check against the DNA. TRBV21-1 is designated a pseudogene. The CDR3 spans 16 residues. CDR3 sequence reads: CASSYVRDSPYNEQFF. The DNA for the CDR3 is TGTGCCAGCAGTTATGTACGGGATTCCCCCTACAATGAGCAGTTCTTC.

This sequence joins TRBV20-1 and TRBJ1-4, with D uncertain. Trimming left V 3 bases short and J 4 bases short, with 9 bases between. CDR3 length equals 13 residues. In germline, CDR1 is DFQATT, CDR2 SNEGSKA (reference sequence). This chain's CDR3 is CSASYSYNEKLFF. CDR3 in DNA: TGCAGTGCTAGTTATAGTTATAATGAAAAACTGTTTTTT.

V gene TRBV5-1 combines with J gene TRBJ2-5, with 7 bases identical to TRBD1. J lost 2 bases, V lost 3 bases, and 7 bases had no gene match. CDR1 and CDR2 from the germline V gene are SGHRS and YFSETQ. The length of the CDR3 is 15 residues. This CDR3 is CASSSTTGVQETQYF. The CDR3 DNA is TGCGCCAGCAGCTCCACAACAGGGGTTCAAGAGACCCAGTACTTC.

In its sample, this clone was seen once. The chain carries TRBV23-1 and TRBJ1-2; maybe TRBD1 (5 bases). TRBV23-1 is an ORF for which the function is uncertain. The CDR3 totals 15 residues. V gave up 0 bases and J gave up 7 bases, with 15 bases separating them. The CDR3 DNA is TGCGCCAGCAGTCAATCGGAACGTGGAAGGGGTGGCTACACCTTC. Translation gives CASSQSERGRGGYTF.

The gene calls are TRBV20-1 and TRBJ2-7; D is perhaps TRBD1 (6 bases). This CDR3 spans 11 amino acids. Germline V gene data show CDR1 as DFQATT and CDR2 as SNEGSKA (reference sequence). Trimming removed 5 bases at V and 6 bases at J, with 11 bases between. The CDR3 here is CSAVHRAEQYF. CDR3 DNA: TGCAGTGCTGTACACAGGGCCGAGCAGTACTTC.

V and J are TRBV3-1 (or the pseudogene TRBV3-2) and TRBJ1-2; 8 nucleotides match TRBD1. This CDR3 region has 14 residues. Germline-derived CDR1 and CDR2 are LGHDT and YNNKEL (reference sequence). Trimming cost V 5 bases and J 8 bases; bases outside gene matches: 10. The CDR3 DNA sequence: TGTGCCAGCAGCTTCACGGACAGGGCCAGCGGCTACACCTTC. Translated, it gives CASSFTDRASGYTF.

The chain uses TRBV6-6 and TRBJ2-7, with D possibly being TRBD1 (6 bases). The CDR3 is made up of 15 amino acids. V was cut by 6 bases and J by 3 bases, with 18 bases left in between. Germline CDR1 is MNHNY and CDR2 is SVGAGI (reference sequence). The CDR3, as DNA: TGTGCCAGCAGCTTCCCTCGGGACACTTACTACGAGCAGTACTTC. It is translated as CASSFPRDTYYEQYF.

The chain uses TRBV7-2 and TRBJ1-2; D might be TRBD1 (6 bases). There are 16 residues in the CDR3. In germline, CDR1 is SGHTA, CDR2 FQGNSA. V dropped 3 bases and J dropped 4 bases, with 18 bases sitting between them. CDR3 nucleotides: TGTGCCAGCAGCTTCGACAGGTTGTCTGTCGGCTATGGCTACACCTTC. Its translation is CASSFDRLSVGYGYTF.

The chain has TRBV24-1 and TRBJ2-3, with 14 bases aligning to TRBD2. J gave up 4 bases and V 9 bases, and 8 bases lay outside the gene matches. The CDR3 consists of 16 residues. Germline loops: CDR1 KGHDR, CDR2 SFDVKD. In DNA, the CDR3 is TGTGCCACCTCCCCAGGGACTAGCGGGAGTGCAGATACGCAGTATTTT. Amino acid sequence: CATSPGTSGSADTQYF.

This chain connects TRBV13 to TRBJ1-2; D is ambiguous. V dropped 2 bases and J dropped 8 bases, with 15 bases sitting between them. The CDR3 runs to 14 residues. Germline CDR1 reads PRHDT; CDR2 reads FYEKMQ (reference sequence). The CDR3 protein is CASSLWQANVGYTF. The CDR3 DNA reads TGTGCCAGCAGCTTATGGCAGGCAAATGTCGGCTACACCTTC.

The chain joins TRBV3-1 (or the pseudogene TRBV3-2) to TRBJ2-7; 13 bases fit TRBD2. The CDR3 is 15 residues long. Germline V gene sequence: CDR1 LGHDT, CDR2 YNNKEL (reference sequence). The trim removed 6 bases at V and 4 bases at J, leaving 6 bases unmatched. Here the CDR3 DNA reads TGTGCCAGCAGTAAGGGACTAGCGGGATTATACGAGCAGTACTTC. Translated, it gives CASSKGLAGLYEQYF.

The V and J genes are TRBV7-2 and TRBJ2-5, with D perhaps TRBD1 (5 bases). The CDR3 is made up of 13 amino acids. The germline CDR1 and CDR2 sequences are SGHTA and FQGNSA. V gave up 3 bases and J gave up 9 bases, with 14 bases separating them. CDR3 residues: CASSLDNISSQYF. CDR3 DNA: TGTGCCAGCAGCTTGGACAATATCTCGTCCCAGTACTTC.